This TCR beta chain stems from a study of graft-versus-host responses after intestinal transplantation. In the study overall: Isolated intestinal, liver-intestinal, or multivisceral transplants had been given to the recipients. Tacrolimus and steroids were given for two to four years to all recipients after anti-thymocyte globulin induction.

Measured with immunoSEQ multiplex PCR; TCRdb has only the in-frame clones, and not every one. The sample records 130,000 to 150,000 clones, over 90% being singletons. Whole-study findings and limits: Within allografts, high graft-versus-host to host-versus-graft clonal ratios were seen among patients with graft-donor T cell macrochimerism. Recipient marrow showed GvH clones, some seen first in ileum or blood.

Per the germline V gene, CDR1 is MDHEN and CDR2 is SYDVKM. The CDR3 consists of 16 residues. Trimming at V came to 2 bases and at J to 3 bases, leaving 5 bases not matched to a gene. A remark on this clone: Its cognate antigen is unknown.

The sequence was collected from a human donor who received an intestinal transplant. This chain joins TRBV28 and TRBJ2-1, with TRBD2 matching over 9 bases. Sequenced here: unstimulated CD4+ T cells sorted from spleen or lymph node cells, sampled before intestinal transplant. For the CDR3, the DNA is TGTGCCAGCAGTTTAGCGGGAGGGCCCGTCTACAATGAGCAGTTCTTC. It is translated as CASSLAGGPVYNEQFF. The whole variable domain, filled in from reference TRBV28 and TRBJ2-1, reads DVKVTQSSRYLVKRTGEKVFLECVQDMDHENMFWYRQDPGLGLRLIYFSYDVKMKEKGDIPEGYSVSREKKERFSLILESASTNQTSMYLCASSLAGGPVYNEQFFGPGTRLTVL.